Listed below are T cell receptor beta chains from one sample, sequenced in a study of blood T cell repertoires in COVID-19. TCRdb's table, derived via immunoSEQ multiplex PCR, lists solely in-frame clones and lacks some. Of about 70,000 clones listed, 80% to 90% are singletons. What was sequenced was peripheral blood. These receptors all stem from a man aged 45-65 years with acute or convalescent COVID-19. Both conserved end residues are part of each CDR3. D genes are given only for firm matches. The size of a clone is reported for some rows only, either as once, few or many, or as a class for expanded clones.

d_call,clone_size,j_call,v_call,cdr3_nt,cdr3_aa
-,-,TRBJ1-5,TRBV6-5,TGTGCCAGCAGTTACTCTTGGCAGGGAGGCCAGCCCCAGCATTTT,CASSYSWQGGQPQHF
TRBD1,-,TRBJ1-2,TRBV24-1,TGTGCCACCAGTGATCCACAGGGGTTCAGCTATGGCTACACCTTC,CATSDPQGFSYGYTF
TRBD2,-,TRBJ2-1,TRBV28,TGTGCCAGCAGTTTATCGGGGCGGGGGGCCTACAATGAGCAGTTCTTC,CASSLSGRGAYNEQFF
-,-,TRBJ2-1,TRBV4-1,TGCGCCAGCAGCCACCCTTCCAAGTCGGCCTACAATGAGCAGTTCTTC,CASSHPSKSAYNEQFF
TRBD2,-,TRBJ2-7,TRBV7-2,TGTGCCAGCAGCCCCGGACTAGCGGGATTTGCGCAGTACTTC,CASSPGLAGFAQYF
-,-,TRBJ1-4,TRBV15,TGTGCCACCAGCAGAGACCGGGATGGTGAAAAACTGTTTTTT,CATSRDRDGEKLFF
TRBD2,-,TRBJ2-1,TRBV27,TGTGCCAGCAGCCCCACCCCGGGGGTTTTGACTAGCGGGAGATTCGATGAGCAGTTCTTC,CASSPTPGVLTSGRFDEQFF
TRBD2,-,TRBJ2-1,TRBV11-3,TGTGCCAGCAGCTTAGATCTGGGACTAGGGTCCTACAATGAGCAGTTCTTC,CASSLDLGLGSYNEQFF
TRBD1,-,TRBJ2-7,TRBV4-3,TGCGCCAGCAGCCAGGCCGGGACAGGTCATTCCTACGAGCAGTACTTC,CASSQAGTGHSYEQYF
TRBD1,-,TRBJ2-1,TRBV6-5,TGTGCCAGCAGTTACGGCTCAGGGGGCAATGAGCAGTTCTTC,CASSYGSGGNEQFF
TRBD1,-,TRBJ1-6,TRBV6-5,TGTGCCAGCACTCCACAGGGGTGGAATTCACCCCTCCACTTT,CASTPQGWNSPLHF
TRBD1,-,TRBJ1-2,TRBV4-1,TGCGCCAGCAGCCGGCGCGGTGGCAGGGGGCATGATGGCTACACCTTC,CASSRRGGRGHDGYTF
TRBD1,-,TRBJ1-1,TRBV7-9,TGTGCCAACGAATTTACCGGGACAGGGGATCCTCCACCCAACACTGAAGCTTTCTTT,CANEFTGTGDPPPNTEAFF
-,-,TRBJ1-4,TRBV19,TGTGCCAGTAGTAGGGGGGTTGCAACTAATGAAAAACTGTTTTTT,CASSRGVATNEKLFF
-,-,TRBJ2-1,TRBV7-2,TGTGCCAGCAACCTATATAATGGCAATGAGCAGTTCTTC,CASNLYNGNEQFF
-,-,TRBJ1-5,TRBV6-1,TGTGCCAGCAGTGAAGTAAGGGGCCTCAATCAGCCCCAGCATTTT,CASSEVRGLNQPQHF
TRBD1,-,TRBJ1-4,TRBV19,TGTGCCAGTAGTAACAGACAGGGGGCAGGAGAAAAACTGTTTTTT,CASSNRQGAGEKLFF
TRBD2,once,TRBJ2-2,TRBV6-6,TGTGCCAGCAGTTACCTTAGCGGGATTGGTACCGGGGAGCTGTTTTTT,CASSYLSGIGTGELFF
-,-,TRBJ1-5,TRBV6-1,TGTGCCAGCAGTGAACTTCAGCCCCAGCATTTT,CASSELQPQHF
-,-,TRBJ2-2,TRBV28,TGTGCCAGCAGTCCGACATCAACAGGAGCCGGGGAGCTGTTTTTT,CASSPTSTGAGELFF
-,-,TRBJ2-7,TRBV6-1,TGTGCCAGCAGTGAAGGGGGCAGCTCCTACGAGCAGTACTTC,CASSEGGSSYEQYF
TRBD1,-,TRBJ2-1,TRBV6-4,TGTGCCAGCAGTGGGGGAGAGGACAGGGGTGTTGTTGAGCAGTTCTTC,CASSGGEDRGVVEQFF
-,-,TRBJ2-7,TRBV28,TGTGCCAGCAGCACGGGCTCAGCGGCTTACGAGCAGTACTTC,CASSTGSAAYEQYF